Listed below are T cell receptor beta chains from one sample, sequenced in a study of blood T cell repertoires in COVID-19. Libraries were prepared by immunoSEQ multiplex PCR; TCRdb keeps only in-frame clonotypes and omits some of them. The sample carries more than 95,000 clones, 83% recorded once. Sample: peripheral blood. The source of these receptors is a man older than 75 with active or convalescent COVID-19. The CDR3 runs from the conserved cysteine through the conserved F or W. A D gene is named only where the DNA matches it firmly. Some rows have no size entry. The others give once, few or many, or a class for an expanded clone.

V gene	D gene	clone size	J gene	CDR3 DNA	CDR3 protein
TRBV18	TRBD1	.	TRBJ2-1	TGTGCCAGCGAGCCCGGACAGGGGAACAATGAGCAGTTCTTC	CASEPGQGNNEQFF
TRBV5-5	TRBD1	once	TRBJ1-1	TGTGCCAGCACCACCCCACGGACAGGGCAGGGCCCAGCTTTCTTT	CASTTPRTGQGPAFF
TRBV20-1	.	.	TRBJ1-1	TGCAGTGCTAGTGGCAGGTCCCGGGGCACTGAAGCTTTCTTT	CSASGRSRGTEAFF
TRBV7-8	TRBD2	.	TRBJ2-1	TGTGCCAGCCGACCGGGGGGTATCTACAATGAGCAGTTCTTC	CASRPGGIYNEQFF
TRBV18	TRBD2	once	TRBJ2-3	TGTGCCAGCCGGGGGGGACTTGACACAGATACGCAGTATTTT	CASRGGLDTDTQYF
TRBV11-2	TRBD1	.	TRBJ2-2	TGTGCCAGCAGCGCCGGGACAGGGAACACCGGGGAGCTGTTTTTT	CASSAGTGNTGELFF
TRBV7-3	.	.	TRBJ1-2	TGTGCCAGCAGCTCTGACAGTTCGCGTGGCTACACCTTC	CASSSDSSRGYTF
TRBV7-2	TRBD1	few	TRBJ2-7	TGTGCCAGCAGCACGGGACAGAGCTACGAGCAGTACTTC	CASSTGQSYEQYF
TRBV6-5	.	.	TRBJ2-7	TGTGCCAGCAGTTACTCGGGCAGCCCCTACGAGCAGTACTTC	CASSYSGSPYEQYF
TRBV7-2	TRBD1	.	TRBJ1-1	TGTGCCAGCAGCACGACAGGGGGCAACACTGAAGCTTTCTTT	CASSTTGGNTEAFF
TRBV19	.	.	TRBJ1-4	TGTGCCAGTAGATATAGATCAGGGGATGGGGAAAAACTGTTTTTT	CASRYRSGDGEKLFF
TRBV18	TRBD2	once	TRBJ2-5	TGTGCCAGCTCACTGACTAGCGGGGACCAAGAGACCCAGTACTTC	CASSLTSGDQETQYF
TRBV24-1	.	.	TRBJ2-3	TGTGCCACCAGTGATTCCCGTGAGAATACGCAGTATTTT	CATSDSRENTQYF
TRBV9	.	.	TRBJ1-5	TGTGCCAGCGGGGGGTATCAGCCCCAGCATTTT	CASGGYQPQHF
TRBV10-3	.	.	TRBJ1-2	TGTGCCATCAGCCGACAGCAAAACTATGGCTACACCTTC	CAISRQQNYGYTF
TRBV7-9	.	.	TRBJ2-7	TGTGCCAGCAGCTTAGGGGCAGGGATCACCTACGAGCAGTACTTC	CASSLGAGITYEQYF
TRBV9	TRBD1	.	TRBJ2-2	TGTGCCAGCAGCCAACAGGGGCTCGGAACCGGGGAGCTGTTTTTT	CASSQQGLGTGELFF
TRBV5-6	.	.	TRBJ2-2	TGTGCCAGCAGCTTGAGTCAGGGGGAGCTGTTTTTT	CASSLSQGELFF
TRBV7-2	TRBD1	.	TRBJ2-7	TGTGCCAGCAGCCCTCAAGGGGGCGTCGTATACGAGCAGTACTTC	CASSPQGGVVYEQYF
TRBV3-1/TRBV3-2	.	.	TRBJ1-2	TGTGCCAGCAGCCGCGGGCCTTCCGGGGGCTATGGCTACACCTTC	CASSRGPSGGYGYTF
TRBV12-3/TRBV12-4	.	.	TRBJ2-3	TGTGCCAGCAGTTCCTCGGGCACAGATACGCAGTATTTT	CASSSSGTDTQYF
TRBV18	.	.	TRBJ2-5	TGTGCCAGCTCACCGAGAAGTAACCAAGAGACCCAGTACTTC	CASSPRSNQETQYF
TRBV30	.	.	TRBJ2-2	TGTGCCTGGAGTGAACTGTCGGACTACGGGGAGCTGTTTTTT	CAWSELSDYGELFF
TRBV6-5	.	.	TRBJ1-6	TGTGCCAGCAGTCTGGGACTGGATCTTAATTCACCCCTCCACTTT	CASSLGLDLNSPLHF
TRBV7-9	TRBD1	.	TRBJ1-1	TGTGCCAGCAGCTCGCCGGGACAGGGGAACACTGAAGCTTTCTTT	CASSSPGQGNTEAFF
TRBV14	TRBD1	.	TRBJ1-6	TGTGCCAGCAATACAGGGGTGGGTTCACCCCTCCACTTT	CASNTGVGSPLHF
TRBV7-2	TRBD2	.	TRBJ2-3	TGTGCCAGCAGCCCCCAGACTAGCGGGGGCACAGATACGCAGTATTTT	CASSPQTSGGTDTQYF
TRBV28	TRBD1	.	TRBJ2-5	TGTGCCAGCAGCGCGGGACAGGCCCAAGAGACCCAGTACTTC	CASSAGQAQETQYF
TRBV9	.	.	TRBJ2-1	TGTGCCAGCAGCGTGGCGACTAGCTCCTACAATGAGCAGTTCTTC	CASSVATSSYNEQFF
TRBV12-3/TRBV12-4	.	.	TRBJ1-1	TGTGCCAGCACCTTGGGAGGAGCCACTGAAGCTTTCTTT	CASTLGGATEAFF
TRBV6-4	TRBD2	.	TRBJ2-7	TGTGCCAGCAGTGACTCGAAGCCTAGCGGGGAGTACGAGCAGTACTTC	CASSDSKPSGEYEQYF
TRBV7-7	.	once	TRBJ1-5	TGTGCTAGCAGCTTAGCGACCGGCGGAGGCAATCAGCCCCAGCATTTT	CASSLATGGGNQPQHF